Here is one TCR beta chain with its context. This sample is part of a study of T cell responses to AZD1222 COVID-19 vaccine. Sequencing used immunoSEQ multiplex PCR; TCRdb keeps in-frame clones, though not all of them. The top ten clones hold roughly 6.2% of a sample with about 35,000 clones, around nine tenths of them seen once. The germline gives CDR1 MNHEY, CDR2 SVGAGI. V was pared by 8 bases and J by 2 bases, with 2 bases of the junction left unmatched. The CDR3 is 12 amino acids. Specimen: peripheral blood, collected on day 0 of AZD1222 vaccination. The chain joins TRBV6-5 to TRBJ2-7, with 8 positions matching TRBD1. The TCR originated in an adult in good health. CDR3 in amino acids: CASGTGPYEQYF. Written as DNA, the CDR3 is TGTGCCAGCGGGACAGGACCCTACGAGCAGTACTTC.